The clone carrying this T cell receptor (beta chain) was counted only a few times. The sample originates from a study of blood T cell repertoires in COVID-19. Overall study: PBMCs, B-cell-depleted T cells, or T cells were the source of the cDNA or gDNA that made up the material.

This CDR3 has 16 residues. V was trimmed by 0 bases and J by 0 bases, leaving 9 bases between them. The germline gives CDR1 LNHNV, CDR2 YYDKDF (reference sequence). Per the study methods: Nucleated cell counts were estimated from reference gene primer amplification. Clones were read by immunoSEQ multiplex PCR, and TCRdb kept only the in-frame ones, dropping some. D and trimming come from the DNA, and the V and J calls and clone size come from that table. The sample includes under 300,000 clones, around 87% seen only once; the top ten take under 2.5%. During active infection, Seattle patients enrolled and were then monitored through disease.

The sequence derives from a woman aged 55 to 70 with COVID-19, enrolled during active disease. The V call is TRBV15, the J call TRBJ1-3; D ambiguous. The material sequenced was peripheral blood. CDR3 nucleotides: TGTGCCACCAGCAGAGATGCTTCTAGCTCTGGAAACACCATATATTTT. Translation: CATSRDASSSGNTIYF.